One TCR beta chain is described in this entry. Its antigen is undetermined. This sample was included in a study of cytomegalovirus exposure and HLA in healthy donors. The germline V gene has CDR1 SGHRS and CDR2 YFSETQ. There are 18 residues in the CDR3. The V end lost 1 base, the J end lost 3 bases, and 20 bases lay between the germline ends. 13 Jbeta primers and 60 Vbeta primers were used for the PCR. The protocol was immunoSEQ multiplex PCR, while the TCRdb copy is restricted to in-frame clones and leaves out a portion. This table has around 210,000 clones, over 75% appearing once. Overall study findings and caveats: One variant, a missense change in DCLRE1C, was linked in a later analysis to TCR beta V- and J-gene trimming.

This TCR came from a boy younger than 18 in good health and CMV-seronegative. The sequenced sample was PBMCs. The V and J genes are TRBV5-1 and TRBJ2-1; D might be TRBD2 (6 bases). The CDR3, as DNA: TGCGCCAGCAGCTTGCACCGGCAACTAGCCTCGCGCTACAATGAGCAGTTCTTC. Translation gives CASSLHRQLASRYNEQFF.